A selection of T cell receptor beta chains follows, all from one sample in a study of T cells in narcolepsy. Using immunoSEQ multiplex PCR, the repertoire was profiled, and TCRdb retains in-frame clones only, with some absent. The sample lists 20,000 to 25,000 clones, approximately 80% seen once, with over 3.5% in the top ten. The sample was memory (CD45RA-) CD4+ T cells from blood. These receptors originate from a human donor in good health. CDR3s include the opening cysteine and the closing phenylalanine or tryptophan. Fields, in order: J gene, clone size, V gene, D gene, CDR3 protein, CDR3 DNA. D genes are given only for firm matches. Only part of the rows carry a size: once, few, many, or a class if the clone is expanded.

j_call: TRBJ2-1; clone_size: NA; v_call: TRBV4-3; d_call: TRBD2; cdr3_aa: CASSQGPTGIAGNNEQFF; cdr3_nt: TGCGCCAGCAGCCAAGGCCCAACGGGGATAGCGGGGAACAATGAGCAGTTCTTC
j_call: TRBJ1-1; clone_size: NA; v_call: TRBV18; d_call: NA; cdr3_aa: CASSPLAGAHGTEAFF; cdr3_nt: TGTGCCAGCTCACCACTAGCGGGGGCGCACGGCACTGAAGCTTTCTTT
j_call: TRBJ1-2; clone_size: NA; v_call: TRBV19; d_call: TRBD1; cdr3_aa: CASSDRGEGGYTF; cdr3_nt: TGTGCCAGTAGCGACAGGGGGGAGGGTGGCTACACCTTC
j_call: TRBJ1-2; clone_size: NA; v_call: TRBV29-1; d_call: TRBD1; cdr3_aa: CSALGTGTGVGYTF; cdr3_nt: TGCAGCGCCTTGGGGACCGGGACAGGGGTAGGCTACACCTTC
j_call: TRBJ1-2; clone_size: few; v_call: TRBV11-2; d_call: TRBD1; cdr3_aa: CASSLDRGDYGYTF; cdr3_nt: TGTGCCAGCAGCCTGGACAGGGGGGACTATGGCTACACCTTC
j_call: TRBJ2-7; clone_size: few; v_call: TRBV18; d_call: TRBD2; cdr3_aa: CASSPPGLKTYEQYF; cdr3_nt: TGTGCCAGCTCGCCGCCGGGACTAAAGACTTACGAGCAGTACTTC
j_call: TRBJ2-5; clone_size: NA; v_call: TRBV10-1; d_call: NA; cdr3_aa: CASSETVGGAQYF; cdr3_nt: TGCGCCAGCAGTGAAACCGTGGGTGGGGCCCAGTACTTC
j_call: TRBJ2-1; clone_size: few; v_call: TRBV6-6; d_call: NA; cdr3_aa: CASSYSPGAPYNEQFF; cdr3_nt: TGTGCCAGCAGTTACTCGCCGGGGGCTCCCTACAATGAGCAGTTCTTC
j_call: TRBJ2-5; clone_size: NA; v_call: TRBV6-6; d_call: TRBD1; cdr3_aa: CASSNEGAQTQYF; cdr3_nt: TGTGCCAGCAGCAACGAGGGGGCTCAGACCCAGTACTTC
j_call: TRBJ2-7; clone_size: NA; v_call: TRBV5-1; d_call: TRBD2; cdr3_aa: CASSPGGRLGSHEQYF; cdr3_nt: TGCGCCAGCAGCCCGGGGGGACGGTTGGGGTCACACGAGCAGTACTTC
j_call: TRBJ2-1; clone_size: NA; v_call: TRBV7-3; d_call: NA; cdr3_aa: CASSSLGSRSYNEQFF; cdr3_nt: TGTGCCAGCAGCTCCCTAGGTAGCCGCTCCTACAATGAGCAGTTCTTC